Described below is a single T cell receptor beta chain sequence and its context. Seattle patients were enrolled while actively infected and followed longitudinally. These data come from a study of blood T cell repertoires in COVID-19. Per the original methods: It was from reference gene primer amplification that nucleated cell counts were estimated. TCRdb keeps only in-frame clones here, not all; method: immunoSEQ multiplex PCR. The V and J calls and clone size come from that table; D and trimming were worked out from the DNA. Of 200,000 to 300,000 clones listed, approximately 86% are singletons. CDR3 length: 14 residues. The V segment lost 1 base and the J segment 10 bases; nucleotides outside the gene matches: 3. CDR1 and CDR2 (germline): LGHDT, YNNKEL (reference sequence).

The V gene is TRBV3-1 (or the pseudogene TRBV3-2), the J gene TRBJ1-6; TRBD1 matches at 8 bases. The receptor comes from a woman aged 60-70 years with COVID-19, enrolled during active disease. The sequenced sample was peripheral blood. CDR3 nucleotides: TGTGCCAGCAGCCAAGGACAGGGGTGGTCACCCCTCCACTTT. It specifies CASSQGQGWSPLHF.